Below, 2 T cell receptor beta chains from the same sample are listed, as sequenced in a study of identical twins. TCRdb ran MiXCR on the 5' RACE reads and lists one entry per CDR3 protein. The profile shows 500,000 to 600,000 distinct CDR3 sequences, approximately 22% of them singletons. The same sample was also studied in work on T cells expressing NK-cell markers.

The sample comprised CD4+ T cells sorted from blood. The receptors were sampled from a young woman in good health.

The chain joins TRBV7-9 to TRBJ2-5; maybe TRBD1 (5 bases). The V end lost 4 bases, the J end lost 2 bases, and 11 bases lay between the germline ends. This CDR3 is built from 14 residues. Per the germline V gene, CDR1 is SEHNR and CDR2 is FQNEAQ (reference sequence). CDR3 region: CASSSRTLQETQYF. The DNA for the CDR3 is TGTGCCAGCAGCTCGAGGACACTACAAGAGACCCAGTACTTC. Filled out from reference TRBV7-9 and TRBJ2-5, the complete variable domain reads DTGVSQNPRHKITKRGQNVTFRCDPISEHNRLYWYRQTLGQGPEFLTYFQNEAQLEKSRLLSDRFSAERPKGSFSTLEIQRTEQGDSAMYLCASSSRTLQETQYFGPGTRLLVL.

The chain is built from TRBV20-1 and TRBJ2-3; tentatively, D is TRBD1 or TRBD2 (5 bases each). This CDR3 spans 13 amino acids. Germline V gene lookup returns CDR1 DFQATT and CDR2 SNEGSKA (reference sequence). Between the trimmed V and J ends, which lost 6 bases and 5 bases, there was a span of 15 bases. This CDR3 reads CSAIRWGLDTQYF. CDR3 DNA: TGCAGTGCGATCCGATGGGGGTTAGATACGCAGTATTTT.